What follows is one TCR beta chain and its context. This sample is drawn from a study of blood T cell repertoires in COVID-19. Looking at the study overall: Nucleic acid was either cDNA or gDNA, and it came from T cells, B-cell-depleted T cells, or PBMCs.

CDR1 is SGHTA and CDR2 is FQGTGA in the germline V gene. The CDR3 is 13 amino acids. V shed 1 base and J shed 13 bases, with 11 bases lying between them. Method: immunoSEQ multiplex PCR; TCRdb's copy keeps in-frame clones and lacks some. Of some 190,000 clones detected, roughly 84% appear once; the ten largest clones hold around 5.2%. The source is a woman of 80 years or more with acute or convalescent COVID-19. V gene TRBV7-3 combines with J gene TRBJ1-6; D unclear. Sample: peripheral blood. CDR3 sequence (DNA): TGTGCCAGCAGCTTAAGTCCCTTATTTCCCCTCCACTTT. This encodes CASSLSPLFPLHF.